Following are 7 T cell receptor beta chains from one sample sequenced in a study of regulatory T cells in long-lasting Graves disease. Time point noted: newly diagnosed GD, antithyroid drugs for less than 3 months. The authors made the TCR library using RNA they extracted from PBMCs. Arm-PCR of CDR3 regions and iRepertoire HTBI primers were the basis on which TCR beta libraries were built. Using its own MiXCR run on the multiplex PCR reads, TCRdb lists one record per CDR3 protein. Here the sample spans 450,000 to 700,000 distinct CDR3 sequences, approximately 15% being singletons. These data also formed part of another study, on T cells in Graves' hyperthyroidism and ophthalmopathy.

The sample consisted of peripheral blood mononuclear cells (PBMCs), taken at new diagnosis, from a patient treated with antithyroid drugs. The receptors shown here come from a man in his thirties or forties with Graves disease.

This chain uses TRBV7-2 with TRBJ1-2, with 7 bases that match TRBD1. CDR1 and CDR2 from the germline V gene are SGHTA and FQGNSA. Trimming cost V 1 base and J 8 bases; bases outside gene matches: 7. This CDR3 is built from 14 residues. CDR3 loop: CASSLEATGLGYTF. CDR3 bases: TGTGCCAGCAGCTTAGAGGCGACAGGGTTGGGCTACACCTTC.

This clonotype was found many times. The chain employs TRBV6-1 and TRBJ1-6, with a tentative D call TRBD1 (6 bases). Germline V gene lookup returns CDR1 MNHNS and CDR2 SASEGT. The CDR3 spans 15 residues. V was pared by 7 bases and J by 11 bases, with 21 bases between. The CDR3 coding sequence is TGTGCCAGCACGCCCGGGGCGGGGGGCGGGGCACCCCTCCACTTT. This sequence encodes CASTPGAGGGAPLHF.

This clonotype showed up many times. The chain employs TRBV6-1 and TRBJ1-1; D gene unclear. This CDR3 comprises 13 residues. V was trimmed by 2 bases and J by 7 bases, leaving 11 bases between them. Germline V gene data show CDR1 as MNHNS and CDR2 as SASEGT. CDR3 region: CASSERRGGEAFF. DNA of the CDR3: TGTGCCAGCAGTGAACGGAGAGGAGGTGAAGCTTTCTTT.

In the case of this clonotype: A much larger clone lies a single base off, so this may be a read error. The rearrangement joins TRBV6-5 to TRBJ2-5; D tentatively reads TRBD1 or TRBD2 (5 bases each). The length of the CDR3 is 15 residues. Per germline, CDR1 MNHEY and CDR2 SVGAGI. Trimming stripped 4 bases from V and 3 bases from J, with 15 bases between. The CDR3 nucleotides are TGTGCCAGCAGTTGGGACGGTGCCACTAAAGAGACCCAGTACTTC. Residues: CASSWDGATKETQYF.

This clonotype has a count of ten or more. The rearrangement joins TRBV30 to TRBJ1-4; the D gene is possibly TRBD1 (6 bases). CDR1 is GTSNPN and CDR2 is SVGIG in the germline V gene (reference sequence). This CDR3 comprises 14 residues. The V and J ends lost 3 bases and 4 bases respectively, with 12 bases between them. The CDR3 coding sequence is TGTGCCTGGAGGTTTGGACAGAGTAATGAAAAACTGTTTTTT. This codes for CAWRFGQSNEKLFF.

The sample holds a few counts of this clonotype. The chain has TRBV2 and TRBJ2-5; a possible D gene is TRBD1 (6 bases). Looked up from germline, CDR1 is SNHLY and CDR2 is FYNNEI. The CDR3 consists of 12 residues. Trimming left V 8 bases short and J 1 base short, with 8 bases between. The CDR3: CASAQGQETQYF. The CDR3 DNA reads TGTGCCAGCGCACAGGGCCAAGAGACCCAGTACTTC.

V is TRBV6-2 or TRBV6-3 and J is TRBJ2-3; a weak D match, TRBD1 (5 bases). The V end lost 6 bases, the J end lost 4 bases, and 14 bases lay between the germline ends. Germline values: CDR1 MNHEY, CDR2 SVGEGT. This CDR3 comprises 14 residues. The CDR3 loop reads CASRKQTEADTQYF. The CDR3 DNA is TGTGCCAGCAGAAAGCAGACAGAAGCAGATACGCAGTATTTT.